This T cell receptor (beta chain) was sequenced in a study of OX40 agonist ivuxolimab in advanced cancers. Trimming removed 1 base from V and 8 bases from J, with 9 bases in between. The CDR3 totals 14 residues. Germline values: CDR1 MGHRA, CDR2 YSYEKL. TCRdb's table, derived via immunoSEQ multiplex PCR, lists solely in-frame clones and lacks some. Of roughly 68,000 clones detected, approximately 90% appear once; the ten largest clones hold more than 0.85%. Study-wide results and caveats: On average, CD8+ T cells showed a greater number of expanded clones than CD4+.

This clone was observed once. What it binds is unknown. This material consisted of CD4+ or CD8+ T cells sorted from blood, taken in a trial of the OX40 agonist ivuxolimab. The TCR originated in an adult with an advanced solid tumor such as melanoma, head and neck, liver or kidney cancer. The rearrangement joins TRBV4-1 to TRBJ1-6; no reliable D call. As DNA, the CDR3 is TGCGCCAGCAGCCAAGTTTCCGTTTATTCACCCCTCCACTTT. Its translation: CASSQVSVYSPLHF.